These 26 T cell receptor beta chains originate from one sample sequenced in a study of neurological immune-mediated disorders. TCRdb used MiXCR to reprocess the 5' RACE reads, holding one entry per CDR3 protein. Seen here are about 74,000 distinct CDR3 sequences, roughly 5.6% observed once, and the top ten hold roughly 7.4%. The sequenced sample consisted of PBMCs. The receptors originated from a man aged 18 to 30 with multiple sclerosis.

V is TRBV5-1 and J is TRBJ2-3; D is uncertain. Germline CDR1 reads SGHRS; CDR2 reads YFSETQ. Trimming removed 0 bases from V and 5 bases from J, with 10 bases in between. This CDR3 region has 14 residues. This chain's CDR3 is CASSLGKAGDTQYF. CDR3 nucleotide sequence: TGCGCCAGCAGCTTGGGGAAGGCCGGAGATACGCAGTATTTT.

This clonotype was found many times. The chain combines TRBV13 with TRBJ1-1, with no clear D. With 5 bases removed from V and 1 base from J, the gap between germline ends came to 8 bases. The CDR3 covers 13 residues. Per germline, CDR1 PRHDT and CDR2 FYEKMQ (reference sequence). The CDR3 bases are TGTGCCAGCAGCCGAAACGGGAACACTGAAGCTTTCTTT. This translates into CASSRNGNTEAFF. Complete variable domain (other parts from reference TRBV13 and TRBJ1-1): AAGVIQSPRHLIKEKRETATLKCYPIPRHDTVYWYQQGPGQDPQFLISFYEKMQSDKGSIPDRFSAQQFSDYHSELNMSSLELGDSALYFCASSRNGNTEAFFGQGTRLTVV.

The rearrangement links TRBV5-1 to TRBJ1-1, with D possibly being TRBD1 (5 bases). The CDR3 is made up of 13 amino acids. Trimming removed 5 bases from V and 2 bases from J, with 10 bases in between. The germline V gene encodes CDR1 SGHRS and CDR2 YFSETQ. CDR3 coding DNA: TGCGCCAGCAGGACGCAGGGAAACACTGAAGCTTTCTTT. This gives the protein CASRTQGNTEAFF.

Ten or more counts support this clonotype. This rearrangement joins TRBV7-8 to TRBJ2-2; 7 bases align to TRBD2. The CDR3 runs to 14 residues. Trimming removed 8 bases from V and 5 bases from J; junction bases left unmatched: 8. Germline V gene sequence: CDR1 SGHVS, CDR2 FQNEAQ. CDR3 region: CASGTMRVTGELFF. CDR3 DNA sequence: TGTGCCAGCGGGACTATGAGGGTGACCGGGGAGCTGTTTTTT.

This clonotype was counted at least ten times. Sequence at one end of the junction differs from germline and may be a read error. The chain has TRBV12-3 or TRBV12-4 and TRBJ1-5; D gene uncertain. The CDR3 has 15 residues. DNA for the CDR3: TGTGCCAGCAGTTTATCAGACTCAAGCAATCAGCCCCAGAATTTT. Amino acids: CASSLSDSSNQPQNF.

This clonotype was picked up many times. The rearrangement links TRBV5-1 to TRBJ2-1, with 8 bases matching TRBD1. In germline, CDR1 is SGHRS, CDR2 YFSETQ. V was pared by 3 bases and J by 7 bases, with 12 bases of the junction left unmatched. This CDR3 has 16 residues. CDR3 DNA: TGCGCCAGCAGCTCGAAAGACAGGGGAGGATGGAATGAGCAGTTCTTC. It encodes CASSSKDRGGWNEQFF.

The table lists this clonotype with many counts. The chain recombines TRBV25-1 with TRBJ2-4, with D perhaps given as TRBD1 or TRBD2 (5 bases each). Trimming took off 2 bases at V and 13 bases at J, with 12 bases between the two ends. This CDR3 comprises 12 residues. Germline V gene lookup returns CDR1 MGHDK and CDR2 SYGVNS. DNA of the CDR3: TGTGCCAGCAGTGAAGCCCCGGGACCCCAGTACTTC. It specifies CASSEAPGPQYF.

This clonotype has ten or more counts. V is TRBV7-6 and J is TRBJ2-5, with D perhaps TRBD1 (6 bases). V was shortened by 1 base and J by 5 bases, with 20 bases between the two germline ends. The CDR3 consists of 17 residues. CDR1 and CDR2 (germline): SGHVS, FNYEAQ. The CDR3 nucleotides are TGTGCCAGCAGCTTAGGGCTTGGGACAACGCTTGACGAGACCCAGTACTTC. Residues: CASSLGLGTTLDETQYF.

This clonotype was found many times. The V gene is TRBV30, the J gene TRBJ1-5; 8 bases are shared with TRBD1. Germline lookup yields CDR1 GTSNPN and CDR2 SVGIG (reference sequence). J lost 5 bases, V lost 1 base, and 7 bases had no gene match. This CDR3 is built from 15 residues. The CDR3 nucleotides are TGTGCCTGGAGTGCGGACAGGGAAAGGCATCAGCCCCAGCATTTT. As protein: CAWSADRERHQPQHF.

This chain uses TRBV12-3 or TRBV12-4 with TRBJ1-2; tentatively, D is TRBD1 (6 bases). Trimming took off 8 bases at V and 2 bases at J, with 12 bases between the two ends. The CDR3 runs 13 residues. CDR3 DNA: TGTGCCAGCCTACAGGGAACAAACTATGGCTACACCTTC. Translation: CASLQGTNYGYTF.

The table lists this clonotype with many counts. J is TRBJ1-1 and V is TRBV20-1; 7 bases align to TRBD1. The V segment lost 3 bases and the J segment 3 bases; nucleotides outside the gene matches: 1. Germline V CDR1 and CDR2: DFQATT, SNEGSKA (reference sequence). This CDR3 contains 12 residues. The DNA for the CDR3 is TGCAGTGCTAGCCAGGGGGACACTGAAGCTTTCTTT. Translating it yields CSASQGDTEAFF.

This clonotype has a count of ten or more. The rearrangement joins TRBV27 to TRBJ2-2; 9 bases are shared with TRBD1. This CDR3 has 15 amino acids. V lost 4 bases to trimming and J lost 5 bases; unmatched junction nucleotides: 5. In germline, CDR1 is MNHEY, CDR2 SMNVEV (reference sequence). In nucleotides, the CDR3 is TGTGCCAGCAGTTCGACAGGGGGGAATACCGGGGAGCTGTTTTTT. Translation gives CASSSTGGNTGELFF.

There are many counts of this clonotype. The J gene is TRBJ2-7, the V gene TRBV13, with D perhaps matching TRBD1 (5 bases). This CDR3 is 14 amino acids long. V lost 6 bases and J lost 6, with 18 bases in between. Germline values: CDR1 PRHDT, CDR2 FYEKMQ (reference sequence). CDR3 sequence reads: CASRYLGGAAEQYF. Written as DNA, the CDR3 is TGTGCCAGCAGATACCTTGGTGGGGCGGCCGAGCAGTACTTC.

This clonotype has at least ten counts. J is TRBJ2-7 and V is TRBV6-6; TRBD2 matches 11 bases. The CDR3 sequence is 14 residues long. Germline V lookup: CDR1 MNHNY, CDR2 SVGAGI (reference sequence). V shed 10 bases, J shed 2 bases, and the junction held 7 bases outside the gene matches. Here the CDR3 reads CATLRLAGTYEQYF. The CDR3 region has the DNA TGTGCCACCCTAAGACTAGCGGGGACCTACGAGCAGTACTTC.

This clonotype was picked up many times. This CDR3 reads CSARDGARADTQYF. CDR3 sequence (DNA): TGCAGTGCTAGAGATGGAGCGAGGGCAGATACGCAGTATTTT. The chain joins TRBV20-1 to TRBJ2-3; D is perhaps TRBD2 (5 bases). The CDR3 extends over 14 amino acids. Germline CDR1 is DFQATT and CDR2 is SNEGSKA (reference sequence). The germline V and J ends were trimmed by 0 bases and 4 bases, with 11 bases remaining between them.

There are many counts of this clonotype. The V and J genes are TRBV12-3 or TRBV12-4 and TRBJ2-3; 7 bases match TRBD2. This CDR3 comprises 14 residues. V shed 2 bases and J 5 bases; nucleotides not matched to a gene: 4. DNA of the CDR3: TGTGCCAGCAGTTTAATGCGGGGGAAAGATACGCAGTATTTT. Translation gives CASSLMRGKDTQYF.

This clonotype occurred many times. The rearrangement joins TRBV20-1 to TRBJ1-1, with TRBD1 as a possible D gene (6 bases). This CDR3 has 14 residues. Germline CDR1 is DFQATT and CDR2 is SNEGSKA (reference sequence). Deletions cut 5 bases from V and 1 base from J, with 14 bases between. The CDR3 sequence is CSAAPGGRNTEAFF. The CDR3 region has the DNA TGCAGTGCTGCGCCTGGGGGCAGGAACACTGAAGCTTTCTTT.

This clonotype was seen ten or more times. The gene calls are TRBV20-1 and TRBJ2-7; unclear D gene. Trimming stripped 5 bases from V and 5 bases from J, with 10 bases between. The CDR3 loop spans 11 amino acids. Germline loops: CDR1 DFQATT, CDR2 SNEGSKA (reference sequence). DNA of the CDR3: TGCAGTGCTGACCGGAGACACGAGCAGTACTTC. Encoded protein: CSADRRHEQYF.

This clonotype was seen repeatedly, ten times or more. The chain carries TRBV29-1 and TRBJ2-3; the match to TRBD2 covers 7 bases. The CDR3 length is 15 residues. Germline loops: CDR1 SQVTM, CDR2 ANQGSEA. Trimming at V came to 3 bases and at J to 1 base, leaving 7 bases not matched to a gene. The CDR3 sequence is CSVDMWLAGTDTQYF. CDR3 in DNA: TGCAGCGTTGATATGTGGCTAGCGGGCACAGATACGCAGTATTTT.

The sample holds many counts of this clonotype. This chain joins TRBV7-3 and TRBJ2-3; no reliable D call. Per the germline V gene, CDR1 is SGHTA and CDR2 is FQGTGA. The V gene lost 0 bases and the J gene lost 0 bases, with 7 bases spanning the gap. This CDR3 has 15 amino acids. CDR3 residues: CASSLTYSSTDTQYF. For the CDR3, the DNA is TGTGCCAGCAGCTTAACGTACAGTAGCACAGATACGCAGTATTTT.

This clonotype has at least ten counts. J is TRBJ2-2 and V is TRBV27; the match to TRBD2 covers 7 bases. The CDR3 loop spans 19 amino acids. Germline V CDR1 and CDR2: MNHEY, SMNVEV (reference sequence). The V gene end was trimmed by 11 bases and the J gene end by 5 bases; junction bases not matched to a gene: 26. The CDR3 sequence: CAPHYKTSSSGNETGELFF. CDR3 nucleotide sequence: TGTGCCCCACATTATAAGACTAGCAGTTCGGGAAACGAAACCGGGGAGCTGTTTTTT.

A few counts support this clonotype. A much larger clone lies a single base off, so this may be a read error. The chain recombines TRBV5-5 with TRBJ2-2; D is perhaps TRBD2 (5 bases). The CDR3 totals 14 residues. Germline V gene sequence: CDR1 SGHKS, CDR2 YYEKEE (reference sequence). CDR3 DNA sequence: TGTGCCAGCAGCTATACGGGAAACACCGAGGAGCTGTTTTTT. This encodes CASSYTGNTEELFF.

In its sample, this clonotype was seen many times. The chain combines TRBV14 with TRBJ1-2; TRBD1 might be the D (5 bases). CDR1 is SGHDN, CDR2 FVKESK, per germline. CDR3 length: 15 amino acids. Trimming removed 1 base at V and 5 bases at J, with 14 bases between. This chain's CDR3 is CASSQGDSMIYGYTF. The DNA for the CDR3 is TGTGCCAGCAGCCAAGGGGACTCGATGATATATGGCTACACCTTC.

Points on this clonotype: Given a much more abundant clone one base away, this may be a read error. The CDR3 DNA follows: TGTACCAGCAGTGGGACAGGGAATGGCTACACCTTC. Amino acid sequence: CTSSGTGNGYTF. This chain connects TRBV28 to TRBJ1-2; 9 bases are shared with TRBD1. Germline CDR1 and CDR2: MDHEN and SYDVKM. This CDR3 region has 12 residues.

This clonotype came up many times. The rearrangement links TRBV7-9 to TRBJ2-7; 8 bases fit TRBD2. This CDR3 is built from 15 residues. Germline V gene lookup returns CDR1 SEHNR and CDR2 FQNEAQ (reference sequence). J lost 4 bases, V lost 5 bases, and 10 bases had no gene match. The CDR3 spells CASSPGSTSGYEQYF. The DNA for the CDR3 is TGTGCCAGCAGCCCCGGAAGTACTAGCGGTTACGAGCAGTACTTC.

The gene calls are TRBV20-1 and TRBJ2-7, with 9 bases identical to TRBD1. CDR1 is DFQATT and CDR2 is SNEGSKA in the germline V gene (reference sequence). This CDR3 contains 13 residues. Germline trimming cut 7 bases from V and 3 bases from J; bases unmatched to any gene: 7. The CDR3 sequence is CSVPGQGGYEQYF. Here the CDR3 DNA reads TGCAGTGTACCGGGACAGGGAGGCTACGAGCAGTACTTC.